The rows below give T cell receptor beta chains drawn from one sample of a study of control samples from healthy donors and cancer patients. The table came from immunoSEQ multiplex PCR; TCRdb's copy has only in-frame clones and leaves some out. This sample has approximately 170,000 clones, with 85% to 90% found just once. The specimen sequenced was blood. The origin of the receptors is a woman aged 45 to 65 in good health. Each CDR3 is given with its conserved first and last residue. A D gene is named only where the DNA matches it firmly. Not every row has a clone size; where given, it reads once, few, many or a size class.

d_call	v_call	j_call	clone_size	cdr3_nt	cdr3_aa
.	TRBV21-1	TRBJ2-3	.	TGTGCCAGCAGACCGGGGGGGGACTTTACAAATACGCAGTATTTT	CASRPGGDFTNTQYF
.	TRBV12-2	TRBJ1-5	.	TGTGCAAGTCGCTTAGGTGGGGGAAGACGCAATCAGCCCCAGCATTTT	CASRLGGGRRNQPQHF
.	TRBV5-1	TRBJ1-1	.	TGCGCCAGCAGCTTGGTAGGGCAGATGAACACTGAAGCTTTCTTT	CASSLVGQMNTEAFF
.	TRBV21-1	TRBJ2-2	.	TGTGCCAGCAGTTCTCAGGGGGGCCGGAACACCGGGGAGCTGTTTTTT	CASSSQGGRNTGELFF
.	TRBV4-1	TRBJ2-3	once	TGCGCCAGCAGCCAAGGGGAGGCAGATACGCAGTATTTT	CASSQGEADTQYF
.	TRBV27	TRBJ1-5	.	TGTGCCAGCAGTTTAAGTCAGGGATATAGCAATCAGCCCCAGCATTTT	CASSLSQGYSNQPQHF
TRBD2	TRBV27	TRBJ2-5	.	TGTGCCAGCAGCCTAGCGGGGGGGGCGGAGACCCAGTACTTC	CASSLAGGAETQYF
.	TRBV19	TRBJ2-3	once	TGTGCCAACCCACACCATTCAGATACGCAGTATTTT	CANPHHSDTQYF
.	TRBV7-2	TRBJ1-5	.	TGTGCCAGCAGCTTCGGGTCGAGTATAAATCAGCCCCAGCATTTT	CASSFGSSINQPQHF
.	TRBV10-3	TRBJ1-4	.	TGTGCCATCAGTGAGTCGATCGGTGGGAGGAGTGAAAAACTGTTTTTT	CAISESIGGRSEKLFF
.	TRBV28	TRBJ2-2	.	TGTGCCAGCAGGTCCTCCAAGTGGGGGACCAACACCGGGGAGCTGTTTTTT	CASRSSKWGTNTGELFF
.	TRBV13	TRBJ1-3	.	TGTGCCAGCAGCTTAGCGGGCAGGCCGGGAAACACCATATATTTT	CASSLAGRPGNTIYF
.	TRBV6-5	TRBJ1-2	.	TGTGCCAGCAGCACAGGGTCGAACTATGGCTACACCTTC	CASSTGSNYGYTF
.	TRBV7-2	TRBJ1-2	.	TGTGCCAGCAGCTTAGAGGCCGTAACTAACTATGGCTACACCTTC	CASSLEAVTNYGYTF
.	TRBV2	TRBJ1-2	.	TGTGCCAGCAGGGCAGGAGAGGCCTATGGCTACACCTTC	CASRAGEAYGYTF
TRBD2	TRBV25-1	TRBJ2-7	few	TGTGCCAGCAGTGGGGGACTAGCGGGAGGGTTTGTAATTAACGAGCAGTACTTC	CASSGGLAGGFVINEQYF
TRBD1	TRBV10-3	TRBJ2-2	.	TGTGCCATCAGGGAGAGGACAGGGGCGGGCACCGGGGAGCTGTTTTTT	CAIRERTGAGTGELFF
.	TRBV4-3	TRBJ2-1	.	TGCGCCAGCAGCCAAGAACCCAACAATGAGCAGTTCTTC	CASSQEPNNEQFF
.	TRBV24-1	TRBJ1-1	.	TGTGCCACCAGTGATTCTCAGGTGGGCGACGCTGAAGCTTTCTTT	CATSDSQVGDAEAFF
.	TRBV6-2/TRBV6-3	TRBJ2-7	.	TGTGCCAGCAGTTGGGGCAGCTCCTACGAGCAGTACTTC	CASSWGSSYEQYF
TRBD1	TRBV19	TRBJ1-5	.	TGTGCCAGTAGGGGGACGACAGGGAGCAATCAGCCCCAGCATTTT	CASRGTTGSNQPQHF
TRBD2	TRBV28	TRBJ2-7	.	TGTGCCAGCAGTATCGGACTAGCGGGGGAGCAGTACTTC	CASSIGLAGEQYF
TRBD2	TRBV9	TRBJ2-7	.	TGTGCCAGCAGCCCCAGGACTAGCGGTAACTCCTACGAGCAGTACTTC	CASSPRTSGNSYEQYF